These 17 T cell receptor beta chains were sequenced from one sample in a study of T cells in tumors after PD-1 blockade. Using immunoSEQ multiplex PCR, the repertoire was profiled, and TCRdb retains in-frame clones only, with some absent. The data show roughly 14,000 clones, approximately 80% seen once. The sequencing used PBMCs, collected after anti-PD-1 treatment. These receptors all stem from a human donor with basal cell carcinoma.

This clone was counted between two and nine times. The V call is TRBV7-9, the J call TRBJ2-1, with D uncertain. The CDR3 is 14 amino acids. Germline CDR1 SEHNR, CDR2 FQNEAQ (reference sequence). V shed 1 base and J shed 5 bases, with 9 bases lying between them. The CDR3 nucleotides are TGTGCCAGCAGCTTAGAAAGGCCAAACAATGAGCAGTTCTTC. Encoded protein: CASSLERPNNEQFF.

V gene TRBV5-4 combines with J gene TRBJ2-1; 9 bases agree with TRBD2. Germline trimming cut 4 bases from V and 6 bases from J; bases unmatched to any gene: 11. CDR1 and CDR2 (germline): SGHNT, YYREEE (reference sequence). The CDR3 extends over 16 amino acids. CDR3: CASSVVAGAPGNEQFF. CDR3 coding DNA: TGTGCCAGCAGCGTAGTAGCGGGAGCCCCTGGCAATGAGCAGTTCTTC.

The chain employs TRBV10-2 and TRBJ1-6; no clear D. CDR3 length equals 15 residues. The germline V gene encodes CDR1 WSHSY and CDR2 SAAADI. V lost 0 bases, J lost 2 bases, and 5 bases lay in between. The CDR3 region is CASSESRTYNSPLHF. CDR3 DNA sequence: TGCGCCAGCAGTGAGTCCCGGACCTATAATTCACCCCTCCACTTT.

The chain recombines TRBV2 with TRBJ2-1; 9 bases match TRBD2. CDR1 and CDR2 (germline): SNHLY, FYNNEI. This CDR3 contains 19 residues. V shed 11 bases, J shed 0 bases, and the junction held 20 bases outside the gene matches. CDR3 nucleotides: TGTGCCTGCTGTGAAGGGTGGGCGCGGGAGGGGAGCTCCTACAATGAGCAGTTCTTC. Translation: CACCEGWAREGSSYNEQFF.

This chain joins TRBV4-3 and TRBJ2-1; either TRBD1 or TRBD2 may fit D (5 bases each). The CDR3 loop spans 15 amino acids. Germline loops: CDR1 LGHNA, CDR2 YSLEER. Trimming took off 6 bases at V and 2 bases at J, with 14 bases between the two ends. CDR3 in DNA: TGCGCCAGCAGTTCAGGGCAGGGACCCTACAATGAGCAGTTCTTC. The encoded protein is CASSSGQGPYNEQFF.

The rearrangement links TRBV27 to TRBJ1-1; 9 positions agree with TRBD1. The CDR3 length is 14 residues. The V and J ends lost 6 bases and 4 bases, in that order; junction bases with no gene match: 6. Looked up from germline, CDR1 is MNHEY and CDR2 is SMNVEV (reference sequence). Written as DNA, the CDR3 is TGTGCCAGCAGGGGACAGGGTGAGGGCACTGAAGCTTTCTTT. This encodes CASRGQGEGTEAFF.

The chain carries TRBV6-5 and TRBJ2-2; no clear D gene. Germline CDR1 MNHEY, CDR2 SVGAGI. V was shortened by 6 bases and J by 0 bases, with 11 bases between the two germline ends. The CDR3 has 15 amino acids. This CDR3 is CASSLSVANTGELFF. The CDR3 DNA reads TGTGCCAGCAGCCTATCCGTCGCGAACACCGGGGAGCTGTTTTTT.

The chain employs TRBV29-1 and TRBJ2-2; 7 bases map to TRBD1. The germline V gene encodes CDR1 SQVTM and CDR2 ANQGSEA. The CDR3 consists of 15 residues. This CDR3 is CTATRGSGLAGELFF. The CDR3 DNA sequence: TGCACCGCTACCAGGGGGTCGGGATTGGCCGGGGAGCTGTTTTTT.

J is TRBJ2-5 and V is TRBV5-1; D unresolved. The ends were cut back, 2 bases at V and 3 bases at J, with 5 bases in the middle. Per the germline V gene, CDR1 is SGHRS and CDR2 is YFSETQ. This CDR3 has 12 amino acids. The CDR3 region has the DNA TGCGCCAGCAGCTTCCTAAAAGAGACCCAGTACTTC. Translated, it gives CASSFLKETQYF. Full variable domain (outside the CDR3, taken from reference TRBV5-1 and TRBJ2-5): KAGVTQTPRYLIKTRGQQVTLSCSPISGHRSVSWYQQTPGQGLQFLFEYFSETQRNKGNFPGRFSGRQFSNSRSEMNVSTLELGDSALYLCASSFLKETQYFGPGTRLLVL.

The rearrangement joins TRBV7-9 to TRBJ2-1; D might be TRBD1 (5 bases). The CDR3 runs to 16 residues. Per the germline V gene, CDR1 is SEHNR and CDR2 is FQNEAQ (reference sequence). Trimming shortened V by 5 bases and J by 0 bases, and 14 bases separated the two germline ends. CDR3 coding DNA: TGTGCCAGCAGCCCACGACAGTTACTCTCCTACAATGAGCAGTTCTTC. The encoded protein is CASSPRQLLSYNEQFF.

The chain links TRBV3-1 (or the pseudogene TRBV3-2) to TRBJ1-3; D might be TRBD1 (6 bases). Germline CDR1 reads LGHDT; CDR2 reads YNNKEL (reference sequence). The CDR3 is 13 residues long. V was trimmed by 4 bases and J by 4 bases, leaving 8 bases between them. The CDR3 loop is CASSRTEGNTIYF. As DNA, the CDR3 is TGTGCCAGCAGCCGGACAGAAGGAAACACCATATATTTT.

The chain links TRBV30 to TRBJ2-3, with 8 positions matching TRBD2. There are 14 residues in the CDR3. With 2 bases clipped from V and 5 bases from J, the junction kept 6 bases outside the gene matches. Germline V gene lookup returns CDR1 GTSNPN and CDR2 SVGIG (reference sequence). The CDR3 nucleotides are TGTGCCTGGAGTAGTGGGCGGGAGGTAGATACGCAGTATTTT. This sequence encodes CAWSSGREVDTQYF.

V usage is TRBV3-1 (or the pseudogene TRBV3-2) and J usage is TRBJ2-5; 9 bases are a match to TRBD2. The germline V gene has CDR1 LGHDT and CDR2 YNNKEL (reference sequence). The CDR3 is 16 residues long. V gave up 0 bases and J gave up 7 bases; unmatched junction bases: 9. The CDR3 here is CASSQDWTGAGGTQYF. The DNA of the CDR3 is TGTGCCAGCAGCCAAGACTGGACGGGAGCGGGGGGGACCCAGTACTTC.

This chain connects TRBV19 to TRBJ2-7, with TRBD2 identical over 14 bases. In germline, CDR1 is LNHDA, CDR2 SQIVND (reference sequence). The CDR3 sequence is 15 residues long. The trim removed 6 bases at V and 3 bases at J, leaving 4 bases unmatched. The CDR3 DNA is TGTGCCAGTAGGAGACTAGCGGGAGGGGTCTACGAGCAGTACTTC. It translates to CASRRLAGGVYEQYF.

The V gene is TRBV4-1, the J gene TRBJ2-7; 12 nucleotides match TRBD2. This CDR3 region has 16 residues. The germline gives CDR1 MGHRA, CDR2 YSYEKL. The ends lost 4 bases at V and 3 bases at J; junction bases unmatched: 7. This chain's CDR3 is CASSPLGLAGLYEQYF. The CDR3 region has the DNA TGCGCCAGCAGCCCTTTGGGACTAGCGGGCCTCTACGAGCAGTACTTC.

The chain uses TRBV6-2 or TRBV6-3 and TRBJ2-5; D gene uncertain. The ends were cut back, 5 bases at V and 5 bases at J, with 9 bases in the middle. This CDR3 spans 12 amino acids. Germline assignment: CDR1 MNHEY and CDR2 SVGEGT. The CDR3 loop reads CASSTSSETQYF. The CDR3 nucleotides read TGTGCCAGCAGTACGAGCTCGGAGACCCAGTACTTC.

The chain uses TRBV2 and TRBJ2-1, with 9 bases fitting TRBD2. The CDR3 extends over 19 amino acids. The V gene end was trimmed by 11 bases and the J gene end by 0 bases; junction bases not matched to a gene: 20. The germline V gene has CDR1 SNHLY and CDR2 FYNNEI. The CDR3 loop is CASSDGWAREGSSYNEQFF. The CDR3 DNA is TGTGCCTCCAGTGACGGGTGGGCGCGGGAGGGGAGCTCCTACAATGAGCAGTTCTTC.